This T cell receptor beta chain was captured in a study of shared clonotypes between healthy human individuals. The CDR3 is 19 residues long. Germline values: CDR1 MGHRA, CDR2 YSYEKL. V gave up 4 bases and J gave up 5 bases; unmatched junction bases: 20. Assay: immunoSEQ multiplex PCR; the TCRdb copy retains only in-frame clones and omits some. The data show hundreds of thousands of clones, approximately 71% seen once. This clone was seen once. A far bigger clonotype differs at one base, so this is likely a read error. This sequence was found in a woman aged 40 to 49 in good health. Some clones in this sample may be carry-over from other donors' samples. The chain carries TRBV4-1 and TRBJ2-7; TRBD1 aligns across 10 bases. The sequenced material came from PBMCs. The CDR3 region is CASSRARGGQGSGRHEQYF. The CDR3 nucleotides read TGCGCCAGCAGCCGCGCAAGAGGGGGACAGGGGTCGGGACGGCACGAGCAGTACTTC.